These 23 T cell receptor beta chains originate from one sample sequenced in a study of T cell responses to AZD1222 COVID-19 vaccine. TCRdb keeps only in-frame clones here, not all; method: immunoSEQ multiplex PCR. Among under 110,000 clones listed, 90% were seen once. The material sequenced was peripheral blood, taken on day 0 of AZD1222 vaccination. All receptors come from an adult in good health.

The chain links TRBV3-1 (or the pseudogene TRBV3-2) to TRBJ1-1; no clear D. CDR1 LGHDT and CDR2 YNNKEL come from the germline V gene (reference sequence). Trimming pared 1 base from V and 4 bases from J, leaving 10 bases between. CDR3 length: 14 residues. As DNA, the CDR3 is TGTGCCAGCAGCCAAGGGGATTTTGGCACTGAAGCTTTCTTT. The encoded protein is CASSQGDFGTEAFF.

This sequence joins TRBV11-3 and TRBJ2-3, with TRBD2 identical over 8 bases. This CDR3 is built from 17 residues. Trimming took 0 bases from V and 0 from J; bases not matched to a gene: 5. Germline loops: CDR1 SGHNT, CDR2 YENEEA. CDR3 region: CASSLEYGGGSTDTQYF. The CDR3 nucleotides read TGTGCCAGCAGCTTAGAGTACGGCGGGGGGAGCACAGATACGCAGTATTTT.

The rearrangement joins TRBV5-1 to TRBJ2-2, with unresolved D. Germline CDR1 reads SGHRS; CDR2 reads YFSETQ. The CDR3 has 15 residues. The germline V and J ends were trimmed by 4 bases and 3 bases, with 13 bases remaining between them. Written as DNA, the CDR3 is TGCGCCAGCAGCACTACCGCGACGGACACCGGGGAGCTGTTTTTT. Protein sequence: CASSTTATDTGELFF.

CDR3 coding DNA: TGTGCCAGCAGCCCTCCGGGCCGATGGGGGGCTTTCTTT. Protein sequence: CASSPPGRWGAFF. The chain links TRBV28 to TRBJ1-1, with D perhaps TRBD1 (5 bases). The germline gives CDR1 MDHEN, CDR2 SYDVKM. The germline V and J ends were trimmed by 6 bases and 11 bases, with 19 bases remaining between them. CDR3 length equals 13 residues.

The chain recombines TRBV3-1 (or the pseudogene TRBV3-2) with TRBJ2-3; no firm D call. V was trimmed by 0 bases and J by 2 bases, leaving 6 bases between them. The CDR3 runs to 14 residues. Germline loops: CDR1 LGHDT, CDR2 YNNKEL (reference sequence). The CDR3 loop is CASSQDATTDTQYF. CDR3 nucleotides: TGTGCCAGCAGCCAAGATGCCACCACAGATACGCAGTATTTT.

The chain recombines TRBV5-4 with TRBJ1-2, with 7 nucleotides matching TRBD1. CDR1 and CDR2 from the germline V gene are SGHNT and YYREEE (reference sequence). With V trimmed by 3 bases and J by 7 bases, 6 bases remained unmatched. The CDR3 totals 13 residues. The CDR3: CASSWSTGPGYTF. The CDR3 nucleotides are TGTGCCAGCAGCTGGTCGACAGGGCCTGGCTACACCTTC.

This clone was seen only once. The chain couples TRBV23-1 to TRBJ2-1; TRBD1 agrees at 10 bases. TRBV23-1 counts as an open reading frame of uncertain function. The CDR3 covers 18 residues. The trim removed 8 bases at V and 0 bases at J, leaving 13 bases unmatched. CDR3 loop: CASGRTGGGLGSYNEQFF. The DNA of the CDR3 is TGCGCCAGCGGGCGGACAGGGGGAGGCCTAGGCTCCTACAATGAGCAGTTCTTC.

The chain has TRBV4-2 and TRBJ2-2, with a tentative D call TRBD1 (6 bases). The germline V gene has CDR1 LGHNA and CDR2 YNFKEQ. With 0 bases removed from V and 7 bases from J, the gap between germline ends came to 12 bases. This CDR3 is built from 15 residues. This CDR3 reads CASSQDPRGIGELFF. The DNA of the CDR3 is TGTGCCAGCAGCCAAGACCCCAGGGGAATCGGGGAGCTGTTTTTT.

The V gene is TRBV4-1, the J gene TRBJ1-2; TRBD1 aligns across 9 bases. The CDR3 sequence is 15 residues long. Germline loops: CDR1 MGHRA, CDR2 YSYEKL. Unmatched junction bases numbered 10, after V lost 3 bases and J lost 8 bases. The CDR3 region has the DNA TGCGCCAGCAGCCAGACGCACAGGGGGCAGGGGGGCTACACCTTC. Residues: CASSQTHRGQGGYTF.

The chain has TRBV6-1 and TRBJ1-1; TRBD1 aligns across 7 bases. The germline V gene has CDR1 MNHNS and CDR2 SASEGT. The CDR3 is 14 amino acids. The V gene end was trimmed by 3 bases and the J gene end by 0 bases; junction bases not matched to a gene: 1. CDR3 nucleotides: TGTGCCAGCAGTGAGACAGGGATGAACACTGAAGCTTTCTTT. Translation gives CASSETGMNTEAFF.

The CDR3 sequence: CASSPSGGFSSYEQYF. The CDR3 nucleotides are TGTGCCAGCAGCCCCTCAGGGGGATTCAGCTCCTACGAGCAGTACTTC. The rearrangement uses TRBV5-4 and TRBJ2-7, with 7 bases matching TRBD1. CDR3 length equals 16 residues. Germline-derived CDR1 and CDR2 are SGHNT and YYREEE (reference sequence). V was pared by 4 bases and J by 0 bases, with 10 bases of the junction left unmatched.

The rearrangement joins TRBV4-1 to TRBJ1-2, with 11 bases fitting TRBD1. The CDR3 has 14 amino acids. V lost 4 bases and J lost 8; bases outside the gene matches: 6. The germline V gene encodes CDR1 MGHRA and CDR2 YSYEKL. CDR3 region: CASSPRTGGRGYTF. The CDR3 DNA sequence: TGCGCCAGCAGCCCCCGGACAGGGGGCCGGGGCTACACCTTC.

J is TRBJ2-1 and V is TRBV5-4; 7 bases align to TRBD1. Germline CDR1 SGHNT, CDR2 YYREEE (reference sequence). The CDR3 runs 16 residues. Germline trimming cut 5 bases from V and 4 bases from J; bases unmatched to any gene: 12. As DNA, the CDR3 is TGTGCCAGCAGAAAAGACAGGGATTGGACATACAATGAGCAGTTCTTC. It translates to CASRKDRDWTYNEQFF.

The chain has TRBV30 and TRBJ1-6, with 9 bases fitting TRBD1. The CDR3 extends over 12 amino acids. The germline CDR1 and CDR2 sequences are GTSNPN and SVGIG (reference sequence). V lost 5 bases and J lost 8; bases outside the gene matches: 1. The CDR3 is CAWDRGDSPLHF. CDR3 coding DNA: TGTGCCTGGGACAGGGGGGATTCACCCCTCCACTTT.

This chain joins TRBV29-1 and TRBJ2-1, with TRBD2 as a possible D gene (5 bases). The V end lost 7 bases, the J end lost 8 bases, and 18 bases lay between the germline ends. The germline V gene encodes CDR1 SQVTM and CDR2 ANQGSEA. CDR3 length equals 13 residues. This CDR3 is CSGYSPQRDEQFF. CDR3 nucleotides: TGCAGCGGGTATTCCCCTCAGAGGGATGAGCAGTTCTTC.

Note on this clone: The same CDR3 also results from other DNA sequences found in this sample. This chain links TRBV6-6 with TRBJ1-5; possible D gene TRBD1, 6 bases. The CDR3 sequence is 12 residues long. The V end was cut by 6 bases, the J end by 5 bases, with 8 bases between. Germline loops: CDR1 MNHNY, CDR2 SVGAGI (reference sequence). CDR3 sequence: CASSRQDQPQHF. CDR3 bases: TGTGCCAGCAGCCGACAGGATCAGCCCCAGCATTTT.

The chain is built from TRBV5-1 and TRBJ2-2; 11 nucleotides line up with TRBD2. The CDR3 has 15 amino acids. Germline trimming cut 4 bases from V and 10 bases from J; bases unmatched to any gene: 9. CDR1 is SGHRS and CDR2 is YFSETQ in the germline V gene. In nucleotides, the CDR3 is TGCGCCAGCAGCCGGCTAGCGGGGGGTGACCCGGAGCTGTTTTTT. It is translated as CASSRLAGGDPELFF.

This chain uses TRBV20-1 with TRBJ2-7; D perhaps matches TRBD2 (5 bases). Trimming left V 7 bases short and J 6 bases short, with 13 bases between. There are 11 residues in the CDR3. In germline, CDR1 is DFQATT, CDR2 SNEGSKA (reference sequence). CDR3 in DNA: TGCAGTGGCCCAGCGGAAAGCGAGCAGTACTTC. This gives the protein CSGPAESEQYF.

The chain carries TRBV6-5 and TRBJ1-4, with 8 bases aligning to TRBD1. Per germline, CDR1 MNHEY and CDR2 SVGAGI. The CDR3 is 13 amino acids. The V and J ends lost 6 bases and 5 bases, in that order; junction bases with no gene match: 2. The CDR3 DNA sequence: TGTGCCAGCAGGAGACAGGGGAATGAAAAACTGTTTTTT. Translated, it gives CASRRQGNEKLFF.

The chain links TRBV24-1 to TRBJ2-1; 9 bases match TRBD2. The J segment lost 3 bases and the V segment lost 3 bases, leaving 2 bases of the junction unmatched. Germline V gives CDR1 KGHDR, CDR2 SFDVKD. This CDR3 contains 15 residues. The CDR3 is CATSDVSGGYNEQFF. CDR3 sequence (DNA): TGTGCCACCAGTGATGTTAGCGGGGGCTACAATGAGCAGTTCTTC.

This clone was found once. This chain joins TRBV29-1 and TRBJ1-2; D perhaps matches TRBD1 (5 bases). V was pared by 4 bases and J by 6 bases, with 12 bases between. This CDR3 region has 12 residues. Germline values: CDR1 SQVTM, CDR2 ANQGSEA. CDR3 in amino acids: CSVAGLTHGYTF. The CDR3 DNA reads TGCAGCGTTGCGGGACTTACTCATGGCTACACCTTC.

The chain links TRBV20-1 to TRBJ1-1; weak D call: TRBD1 (5 bases). Trimming left V 5 bases short and J 1 base short, with 5 bases between. This CDR3 has 11 amino acids. CDR1 DFQATT and CDR2 SNEGSKA come from the germline V gene (reference sequence). The CDR3 DNA is TGCAGTGCTCAGGGGAACACTGAAGCTTTCTTT. It codes for CSAQGNTEAFF.

V is TRBV18 and J is TRBJ2-1; TRBD1 aligns across 7 bases. CDR3 length: 13 amino acids. CDR1 is KGHSH, CDR2 LQKENI, per germline. J was trimmed by 6 bases and V by 6 bases; bases with no gene match: 5. The CDR3 region is CASSHGTVNEQFF. CDR3 bases: TGTGCCAGCTCCCACGGGACAGTCAATGAGCAGTTCTTC.